Each of the 2 T cell receptor beta chains below was sequenced from the same sample in a study of CD8+CD57+ T cells in acquired aplastic anemia. The use of genomic DNA as template underpinned the TCR beta VDJ and CDR3 profiling. TCRdb called the reads again in MiXCR, with one record for every CDR3 protein. This sample has about 190,000 distinct CDR3 sequences, with around 66% found just once. Sequenced input: sorted CD4+, CD8+, or CD8+CD57+ T cells (not recorded which) from PBMCs. All receptors derive from a human donor with severe aplastic anemia or a healthy control (not recorded which).

The V gene is TRBV24-1, the J gene TRBJ1-5; D possibly corresponds to TRBD1 (5 bases). Germline lookup yields CDR1 KGHDR and CDR2 SFDVKD. V shed 4 bases and J shed 3 bases, with 15 bases lying between them. The CDR3 has 16 amino acids. The CDR3 sequence is CATSDRNTGTNQPQHF. CDR3 bases: TGTGCCACCAGTGACCGAAATACAGGTACCAATCAGCCCCAGCATTTT.

About this clonotype: This may be a read error: a much more frequent sequence differs by one nucleotide. The chain is built from TRBV12-3 or TRBV12-4 and TRBJ2-1; D may be TRBD2 (5 bases). The CDR3 extends over 14 amino acids. CDR3 sequence: CASTSGVQNNEQLF. As DNA, the CDR3 is TGTGCCAGCACTTCCGGGGTCCAGAACAATGAGCAGCTCTTC.